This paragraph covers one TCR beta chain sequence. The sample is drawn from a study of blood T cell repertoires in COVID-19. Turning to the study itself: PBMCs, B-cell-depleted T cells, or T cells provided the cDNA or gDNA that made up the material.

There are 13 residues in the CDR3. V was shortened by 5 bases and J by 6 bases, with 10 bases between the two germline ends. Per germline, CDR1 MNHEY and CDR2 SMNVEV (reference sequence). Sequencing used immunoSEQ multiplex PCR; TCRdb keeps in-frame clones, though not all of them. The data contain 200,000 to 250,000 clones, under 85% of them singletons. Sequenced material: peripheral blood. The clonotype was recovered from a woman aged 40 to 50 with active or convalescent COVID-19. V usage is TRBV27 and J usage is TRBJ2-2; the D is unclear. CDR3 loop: CASSDLVSGELFF. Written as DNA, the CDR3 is TGTGCCAGCAGTGATCTAGTCTCCGGGGAGCTGTTTTTT.